This T cell receptor (beta chain) was sequenced during a study of cytomegalovirus exposure and HLA in healthy donors. About the study: Approximately 180 million T cells yielded 117 million unique TCR beta sequences, as an earlier analysis found.

This clone came up a few times. Its antigen is unidentified. CDR3 length: 15 residues. Germline lookup yields CDR1 SNHLY and CDR2 FYNNEI. The germline V and J ends were trimmed by 6 bases and 3 bases, with 15 bases remaining between them. The PCR contained 60 Vbeta and 13 Jbeta primers. Clones were sequenced by immunoSEQ multiplex PCR, and TCRdb holds only the in-frame ones, with some missing. Among around 200,000 clones listed, roughly 87% were seen once. Findings and caveats of the study: The investigators catalogued 164 TCR beta chains as cytomegalovirus-associated. Usually a TCR sequence was rare, but some public TCRs were found in many donors.

Sequencing was carried out using PBMCs. The chain links TRBV2 to TRBJ1-5, with a tentative D call TRBD1 (6 bases). The receptor was derived from a man over 45 in good health and CMV-seronegative. CDR3 bases: TGTGCCAGCAGACCGGGACAAGGAAACAATCAGCCCCAGCATTTT. Protein sequence: CASRPGQGNNQPQHF.